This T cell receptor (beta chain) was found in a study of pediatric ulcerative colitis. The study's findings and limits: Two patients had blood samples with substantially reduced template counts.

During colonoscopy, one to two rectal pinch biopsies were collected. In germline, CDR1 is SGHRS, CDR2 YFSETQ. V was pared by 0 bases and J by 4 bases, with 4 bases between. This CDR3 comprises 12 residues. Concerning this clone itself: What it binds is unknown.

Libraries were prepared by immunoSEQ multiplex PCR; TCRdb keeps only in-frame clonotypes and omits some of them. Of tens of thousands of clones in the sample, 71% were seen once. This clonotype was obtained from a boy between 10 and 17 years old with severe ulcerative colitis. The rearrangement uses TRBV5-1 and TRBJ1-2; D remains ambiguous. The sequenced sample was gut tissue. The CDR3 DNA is TGCGCCAGCAGCTTGGGGCGCTATGGCTACACCTTC. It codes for CASSLGRYGYTF. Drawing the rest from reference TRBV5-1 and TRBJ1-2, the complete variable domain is KAGVTQTPRYLIKTRGQQVTLSCSPISGHRSVSWYQQTPGQGLQFLFEYFSETQRNKGNFPGRFSGRQFSNSRSEMNVSTLELGDSALYLCASSLGRYGYTFGSGTRLTVV.